The TCR beta chain described here comes from a study of blood T cell repertoires in COVID-19. Study background: Some COVID-19 samples were acute and others convalescent; all came from the United States, Italy and Spain. Sources were T cells, B-cell-depleted T cells, or PBMCs; the material itself was cDNA or gDNA.

Repertoires were generated with immunoSEQ multiplex PCR, while TCRdb's copy carries only in-frame clones and drops some. The table records about 63,000 clones, around 76% of them present only once. There are 13 residues in the CDR3. Trimming took 1 base from V and 5 from J, leaving 6 bases between them. The V gene is TRBV12-3 or TRBV12-4, the J gene TRBJ1-5; D remains ambiguous. Sequencing used peripheral blood. This clonotype was obtained from a woman older than 75 with acute or convalescent COVID-19. The CDR3 sequence is CASSLDRDQPQHF. DNA of the CDR3: TGTGCCAGCAGTTTAGACAGAGATCAGCCCCAGCATTTT.